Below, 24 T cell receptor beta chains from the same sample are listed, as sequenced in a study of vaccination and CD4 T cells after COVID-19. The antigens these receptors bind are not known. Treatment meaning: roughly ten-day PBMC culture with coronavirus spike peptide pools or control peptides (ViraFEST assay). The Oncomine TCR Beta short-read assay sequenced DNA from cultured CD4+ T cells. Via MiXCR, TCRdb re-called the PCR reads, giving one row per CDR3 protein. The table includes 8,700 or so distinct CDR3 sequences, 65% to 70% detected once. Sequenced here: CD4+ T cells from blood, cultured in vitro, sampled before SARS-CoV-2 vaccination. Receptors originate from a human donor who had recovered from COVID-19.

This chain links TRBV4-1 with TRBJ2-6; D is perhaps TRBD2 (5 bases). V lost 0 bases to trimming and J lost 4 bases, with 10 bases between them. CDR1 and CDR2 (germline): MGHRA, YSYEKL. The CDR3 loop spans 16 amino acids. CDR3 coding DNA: TGCGCCAGCAGCCAAGATCGGGGTACCGGGGCCAACGTCCTGACTTTC. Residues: CASSQDRGTGANVLTF.

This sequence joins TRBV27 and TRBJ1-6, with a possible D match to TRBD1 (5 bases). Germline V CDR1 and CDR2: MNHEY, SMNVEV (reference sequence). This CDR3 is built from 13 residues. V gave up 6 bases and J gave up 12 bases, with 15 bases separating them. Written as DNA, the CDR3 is TGTGCCAGCAGCTCGACGACCGGGGGACCCCTCCACTTT. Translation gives CASSSTTGGPLHF.

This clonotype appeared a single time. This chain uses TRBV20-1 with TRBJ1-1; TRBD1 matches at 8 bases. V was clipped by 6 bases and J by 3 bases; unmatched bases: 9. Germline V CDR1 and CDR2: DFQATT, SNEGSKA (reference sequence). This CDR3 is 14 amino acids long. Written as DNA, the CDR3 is TGCAGTGCGCCCGGACAGGGCTTGTACACTGAAGCTTTCTTT. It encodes CSAPGQGLYTEAFF.

The CDR3 reads CASSQEGETQYF. The CDR3 DNA reads TGCGCCAGCAGCCAAGAAGGAGAGACCCAGTACTTC. The chain combines TRBV4-1 with TRBJ2-5; D gene ambiguous. V was trimmed by 0 bases and J by 4 bases, leaving 3 bases between them. In germline, CDR1 is MGHRA, CDR2 YSYEKL. The CDR3 is 12 amino acids.

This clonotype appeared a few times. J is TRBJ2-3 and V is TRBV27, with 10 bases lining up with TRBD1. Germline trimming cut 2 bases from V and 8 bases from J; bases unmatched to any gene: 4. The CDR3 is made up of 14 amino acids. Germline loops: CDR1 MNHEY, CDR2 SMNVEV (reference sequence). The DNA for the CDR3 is TGTGCCAGCAGTTTAGACAGGGGGCAGGGTACGCAGTATTTT. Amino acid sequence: CASSLDRGQGTQYF.

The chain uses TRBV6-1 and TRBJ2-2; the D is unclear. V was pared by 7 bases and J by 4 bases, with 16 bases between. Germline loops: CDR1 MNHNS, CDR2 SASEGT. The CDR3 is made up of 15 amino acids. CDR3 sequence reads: CASKVEAQATGELFF. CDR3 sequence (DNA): TGTGCCAGCAAAGTTGAGGCCCAGGCCACCGGGGAGCTGTTTTTT.

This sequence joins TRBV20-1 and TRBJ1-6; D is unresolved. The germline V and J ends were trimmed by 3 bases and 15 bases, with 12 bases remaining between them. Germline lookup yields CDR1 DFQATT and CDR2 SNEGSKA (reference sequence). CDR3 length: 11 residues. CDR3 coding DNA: TGCAGTGCTAGTGCCAGCCTGCACCTCCACTTT. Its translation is CSASASLHLHF.

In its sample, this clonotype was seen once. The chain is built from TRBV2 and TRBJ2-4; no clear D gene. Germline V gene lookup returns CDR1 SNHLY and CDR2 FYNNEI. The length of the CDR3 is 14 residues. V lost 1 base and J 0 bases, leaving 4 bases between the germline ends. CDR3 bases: TGTGCCAGCAGTGAAGGGGGAGCCAAAAACATTCAGTACTTC. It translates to CASSEGGAKNIQYF.

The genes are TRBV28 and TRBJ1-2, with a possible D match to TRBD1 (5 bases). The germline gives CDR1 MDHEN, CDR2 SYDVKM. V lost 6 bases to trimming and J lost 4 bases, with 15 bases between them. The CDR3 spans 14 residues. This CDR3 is CASSGGVGTYGYTF. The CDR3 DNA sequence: TGTGCCAGCAGCGGGGGTGTCGGGACCTATGGCTACACCTTC.

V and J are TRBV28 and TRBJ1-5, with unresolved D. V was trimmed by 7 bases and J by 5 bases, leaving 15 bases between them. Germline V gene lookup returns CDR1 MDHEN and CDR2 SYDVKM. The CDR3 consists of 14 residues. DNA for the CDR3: TGTGCCAGCACCTTAAGTCTGGGAGATCAGCCCCAGCATTTT. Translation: CASTLSLGDQPQHF.

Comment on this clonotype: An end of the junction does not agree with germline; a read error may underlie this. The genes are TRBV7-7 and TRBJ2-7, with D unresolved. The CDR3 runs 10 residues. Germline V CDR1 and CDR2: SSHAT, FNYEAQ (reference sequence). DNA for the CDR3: TGTGCTAGCAGCTCCTACGAGCAGTACTTC. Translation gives CASSSYEQYF.

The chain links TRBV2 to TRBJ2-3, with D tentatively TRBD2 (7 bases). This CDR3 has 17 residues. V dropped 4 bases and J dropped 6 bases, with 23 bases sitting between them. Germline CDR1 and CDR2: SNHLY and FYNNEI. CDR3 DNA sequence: TGTGCCAGCAGTGGGGAGGGCCCGGGGGCCCATTGGGATACGCAGTATTTT. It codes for CASSGEGPGAHWDTQYF.

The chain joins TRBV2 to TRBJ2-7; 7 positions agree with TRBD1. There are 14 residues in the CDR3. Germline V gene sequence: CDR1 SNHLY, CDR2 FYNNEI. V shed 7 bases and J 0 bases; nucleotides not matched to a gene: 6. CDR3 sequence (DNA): TGTGCCAGCATGCCGGGACAGATCTCCTACGAGCAGTACTTC. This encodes CASMPGQISYEQYF.

The CDR3 here is CASSFPPISGNTGELFF. CDR3 nucleotide sequence: TGCGCCAGCAGCTTCCCGCCCATTAGCGGAAACACCGGGGAGCTGTTTTTT. The chain is built from TRBV5-1 and TRBJ2-2; D possibly corresponds to TRBD2 (6 bases). V lost 2 bases and J 2 bases, leaving 16 bases between the germline ends. This CDR3 contains 17 residues. Germline V CDR1 and CDR2: SGHRS, YFSETQ.

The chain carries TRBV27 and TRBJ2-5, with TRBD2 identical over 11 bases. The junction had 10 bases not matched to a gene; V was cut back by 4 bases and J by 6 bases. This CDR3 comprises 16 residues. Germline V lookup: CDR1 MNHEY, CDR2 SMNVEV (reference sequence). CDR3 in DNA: TGTGCCAGCAGTTATAGAACTAGCGGGAGCCCAAAGACCCAGTACTTC. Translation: CASSYRTSGSPKTQYF.

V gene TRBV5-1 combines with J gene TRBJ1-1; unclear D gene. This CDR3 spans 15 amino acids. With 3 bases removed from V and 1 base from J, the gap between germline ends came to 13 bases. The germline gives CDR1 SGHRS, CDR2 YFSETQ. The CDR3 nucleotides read TGCGCCAGCAGCTGGGAAATGGCCCAGAACACTGAAGCTTTCTTT. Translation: CASSWEMAQNTEAFF.

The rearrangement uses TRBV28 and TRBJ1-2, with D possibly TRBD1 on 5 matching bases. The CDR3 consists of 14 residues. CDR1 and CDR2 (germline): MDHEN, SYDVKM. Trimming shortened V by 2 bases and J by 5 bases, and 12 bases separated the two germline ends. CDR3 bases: TGTGCCAGCAGTTTACCCGGCTCAGGGTATGGCTACACCTTC. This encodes CASSLPGSGYGYTF.

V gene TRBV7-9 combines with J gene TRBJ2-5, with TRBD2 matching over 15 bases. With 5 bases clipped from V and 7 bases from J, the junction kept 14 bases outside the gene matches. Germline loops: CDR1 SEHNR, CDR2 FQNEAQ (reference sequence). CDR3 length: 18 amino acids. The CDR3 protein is CASSPVGTSGRPLATQYF. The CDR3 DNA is TGTGCCAGCAGCCCCGTCGGGACTAGCGGGAGGCCCTTGGCGACCCAGTACTTC.

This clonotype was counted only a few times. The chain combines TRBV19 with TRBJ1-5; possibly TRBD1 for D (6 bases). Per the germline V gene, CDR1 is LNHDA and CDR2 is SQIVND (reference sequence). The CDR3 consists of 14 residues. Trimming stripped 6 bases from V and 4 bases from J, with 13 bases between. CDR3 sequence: CASRRQEGNQPQHF. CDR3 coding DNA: TGTGCCAGTAGGAGACAGGAGGGGAATCAGCCCCAGCATTTT.

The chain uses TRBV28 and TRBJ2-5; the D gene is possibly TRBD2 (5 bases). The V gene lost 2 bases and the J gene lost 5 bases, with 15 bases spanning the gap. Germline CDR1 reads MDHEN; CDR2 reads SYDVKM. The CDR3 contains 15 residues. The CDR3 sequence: CASSLMRAGRETQYF. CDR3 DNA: TGTGCCAGCAGTTTAATGCGGGCCGGTCGGGAGACCCAGTACTTC.

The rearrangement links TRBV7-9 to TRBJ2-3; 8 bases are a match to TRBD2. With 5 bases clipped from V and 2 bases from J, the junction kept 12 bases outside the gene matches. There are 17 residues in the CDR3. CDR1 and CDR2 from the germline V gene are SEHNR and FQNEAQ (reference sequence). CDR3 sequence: CASSPRTSWDLTDTQYF. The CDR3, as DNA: TGTGCCAGCAGCCCCCGGACTAGCTGGGATCTCACAGATACGCAGTATTTT.

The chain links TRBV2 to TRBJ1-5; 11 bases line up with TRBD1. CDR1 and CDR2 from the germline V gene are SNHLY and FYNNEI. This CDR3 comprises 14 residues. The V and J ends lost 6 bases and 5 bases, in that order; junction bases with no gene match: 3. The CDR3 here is CASSGQGAHQPQHF. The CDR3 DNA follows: TGTGCCAGCAGCGGACAGGGGGCGCATCAGCCCCAGCATTTT.

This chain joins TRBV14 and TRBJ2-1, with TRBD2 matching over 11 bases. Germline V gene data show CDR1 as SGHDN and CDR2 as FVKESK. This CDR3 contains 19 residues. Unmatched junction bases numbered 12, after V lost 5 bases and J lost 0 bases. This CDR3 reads CASSEALAGVGRSYNEQFF. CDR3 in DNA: TGTGCCAGCAGCGAGGCACTAGCGGGAGTTGGGCGCTCCTACAATGAGCAGTTCTTC.

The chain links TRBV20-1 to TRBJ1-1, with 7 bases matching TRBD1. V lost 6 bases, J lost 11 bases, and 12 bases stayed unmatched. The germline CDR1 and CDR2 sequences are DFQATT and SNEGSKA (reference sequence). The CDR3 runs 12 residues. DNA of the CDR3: TGCAGTGCATCGGACAGGACCGGGAGGGCTTTCTTT. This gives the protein CSASDRTGRAFF.